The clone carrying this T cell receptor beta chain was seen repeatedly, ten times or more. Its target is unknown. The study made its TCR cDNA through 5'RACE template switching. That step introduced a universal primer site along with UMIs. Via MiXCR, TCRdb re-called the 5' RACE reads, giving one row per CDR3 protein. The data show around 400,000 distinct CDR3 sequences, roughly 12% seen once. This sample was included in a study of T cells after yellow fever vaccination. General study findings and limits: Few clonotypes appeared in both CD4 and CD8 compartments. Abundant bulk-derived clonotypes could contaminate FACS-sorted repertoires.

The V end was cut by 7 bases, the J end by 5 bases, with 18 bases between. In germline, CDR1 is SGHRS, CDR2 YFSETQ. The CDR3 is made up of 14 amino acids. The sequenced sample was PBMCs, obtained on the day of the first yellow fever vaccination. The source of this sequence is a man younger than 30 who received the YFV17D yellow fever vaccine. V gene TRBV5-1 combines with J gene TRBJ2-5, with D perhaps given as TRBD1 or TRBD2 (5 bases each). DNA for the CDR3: TGCGCCAGCGGACGACAGCCCCGAGGGGAGACCCAGTACTTC. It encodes CASGRQPRGETQYF.